Below, 27 T cell receptor beta chains from the same sample are listed, as sequenced in a study of blood T cell repertoires in COVID-19. The assay was immunoSEQ multiplex PCR, and TCRdb's table has in-frame clones only and misses some. The sample contains about 400,000 clones, more than 70% of which appear only once. Material: PBMCs or T cells enriched from blood (not recorded which). The receptors stem from a man between 40 and 49 years old in a cohort exposed to, infected with or recovered from COVID-19 (not recorded which).

The V and J genes are TRBV18 and TRBJ2-1, with D perhaps matching TRBD2 (6 bases). Trimming left V 4 bases short and J 2 bases short, with 12 bases between. This CDR3 comprises 15 residues. CDR1 is KGHSH and CDR2 is LQKENI in the germline V gene. CDR3 region: CASSQGLDTYNEQFF. For the CDR3, the DNA is TGTGCCAGCTCACAGGGACTTGATACCTACAATGAGCAGTTCTTC.

The genes are TRBV5-3 and TRBJ1-1, with 8 bases aligning to TRBD1. TRBV5-3 is labeled an ORF, and its function is uncertain. This CDR3 comprises 16 residues. Trimming took 0 bases from V and 0 from J; bases not matched to a gene: 4. As DNA, the CDR3 is TGTGCCAGAAGCTTGGGACAGGGGCGTATGAACACTGAAGCTTTCTTT. It codes for CARSLGQGRMNTEAFF.

The chain recombines TRBV6-1 with TRBJ1-3; D unresolved. Germline V lookup: CDR1 MNHNS, CDR2 SASEGT. This CDR3 has 14 residues. V shed 1 base and J shed 4 bases, with 8 bases lying between them. This CDR3 is CASSEEFRGNTIYF. The CDR3 DNA follows: TGTGCCAGCAGTGAAGAATTCAGGGGAAACACCATATATTTT.

The chain recombines TRBV29-1 with TRBJ1-1; D is uncertain. Germline CDR1 SQVTM, CDR2 ANQGSEA. Trimming took off 0 bases at V and 4 bases at J, with 9 bases between the two ends. This CDR3 is built from 13 residues. This CDR3 reads CSVEDSGSTEAFF. The DNA for the CDR3 is TGCAGCGTTGAAGATTCGGGAAGCACTGAAGCTTTCTTT.

This chain connects TRBV29-1 to TRBJ2-3, with D unclear. Trimming stripped 1 base from V and 2 bases from J, with 16 bases between. In germline, CDR1 is SQVTM, CDR2 ANQGSEA. The CDR3 is 16 amino acids. CDR3 loop: CSVEARLETSTDTQYF. The CDR3 coding sequence is TGCAGCGTTGAAGCCCGTCTAGAAACCTCCACAGATACGCAGTATTTT.

The CDR3 coding sequence is TGTGCCAGTAGTATGGGGACAGGGGGCCTCTCTGAAGCTTTCTTT. It is translated as CASSMGTGGLSEAFF. The rearrangement uses TRBV19 and TRBJ1-1; 12 positions agree with TRBD1. Germline CDR1 is LNHDA and CDR2 is SQIVND (reference sequence). V lost 3 bases to trimming and J lost 6 bases; unmatched junction nucleotides: 5. The length of the CDR3 is 15 residues.

The chain couples TRBV6-5 to TRBJ2-7; D is unclear. The CDR3 length is 14 residues. Trimming left V 6 bases short and J 5 bases short, with 17 bases between. Germline loops: CDR1 MNHEY, CDR2 SVGAGI. CDR3 protein: CASSRDGTNNEQYF. The CDR3 DNA is TGTGCCAGCAGCCGAGATGGTACGAATAACGAGCAGTACTTC.

The chain carries TRBV10-2 and TRBJ2-7; weak D call: TRBD1 (6 bases). Between the trimmed V and J ends, which lost 6 bases and 3 bases, there was a span of 9 bases. Germline CDR1 and CDR2: WSHSY and SAAADI. This CDR3 is built from 12 residues. The CDR3 region has the DNA TGCGCCAGCAGAGGGGGAAACTACGAGCAGTACTTC. This sequence encodes CASRGGNYEQYF.

The table lists this clone with a few counts. The V gene is TRBV24-1, the J gene TRBJ1-1; D possibly corresponds to TRBD1 (5 bases). Trimming pared 3 bases from V and 2 bases from J, leaving 15 bases between. Germline V gives CDR1 KGHDR, CDR2 SFDVKD. The CDR3 is 16 residues long. The DNA for the CDR3 is TGTGCCACCAGTGATGGGGGGGTTAAGGATAACACTGAAGCTTTCTTT. As protein: CATSDGGVKDNTEAFF.

The chain uses TRBV29-1 and TRBJ1-2; TRBD1 matches 9 bases. The CDR3 extends over 18 amino acids. Per germline, CDR1 SQVTM and CDR2 ANQGSEA. The ends lost 0 bases at V and 6 bases at J; junction bases unmatched: 17. CDR3 protein: CSVEDGGTGKFTDDGYTF. CDR3 nucleotides: TGCAGCGTTGAAGATGGCGGGACAGGGAAATTCACTGACGATGGCTACACCTTC.

This chain uses TRBV7-9 with TRBJ2-7; the match to TRBD1 covers 9 bases. The germline V gene has CDR1 SEHNR and CDR2 FQNEAQ (reference sequence). V trimming: 4 bases; J trimming: 6 bases; junction bases outside the gene matches: 10. CDR3 length: 15 residues. This chain's CDR3 is CASSSSGTGQFEQYF. CDR3 nucleotides: TGTGCCAGCAGCTCATCCGGGACAGGGCAGTTCGAGCAGTACTTC.

This chain uses TRBV2 with TRBJ1-1, with D unresolved. The V gene lost 5 bases and the J gene lost 5 bases, with 12 bases spanning the gap. Germline V gene data show CDR1 as SNHLY and CDR2 as FYNNEI. The CDR3 runs to 13 residues. This chain's CDR3 is CASSLTAFTEAFF. The DNA of the CDR3 is TGTGCCAGCAGTCTAACAGCCTTTACTGAAGCTTTCTTT.

The rearrangement links TRBV7-9 to TRBJ1-2; 7 bases map to TRBD1. This CDR3 is built from 12 residues. With 4 bases clipped from V and 7 bases from J, the junction kept 3 bases outside the gene matches. Germline CDR1 is SEHNR and CDR2 is FQNEAQ (reference sequence). The CDR3 nucleotides are TGTGCCAGCAGCTGGACAGGCGGTGGCTACACCTTC. It yields the protein CASSWTGGGYTF. The variable domain in full, completed from reference TRBV7-9 and TRBJ1-2, reads DTGVSQNPRHKITKRGQNVTFRCDPISEHNRLYWYRQTLGQGPEFLTYFQNEAQLEKSRLLSDRFSAERPKGSFSTLEIQRTEQGDSAMYLCASSWTGGGYTFGSGTRLTVV.

The chain carries TRBV3-1 (or the pseudogene TRBV3-2) and TRBJ1-1; 7 bases are a match to TRBD1. Germline values: CDR1 LGHDT, CDR2 YNNKEL (reference sequence). This CDR3 has 14 residues. V shed 4 bases and J 7 bases; nucleotides not matched to a gene: 9. CDR3 sequence reads: CASSRSGGLGEAFF. The CDR3 DNA sequence: TGTGCCAGCAGCCGCTCAGGGGGGTTGGGTGAAGCTTTCTTT.

The chain carries TRBV7-9 and TRBJ2-1; D is perhaps TRBD2 (6 bases). In germline, CDR1 is SEHNR, CDR2 FQNEAQ (reference sequence). CDR3 length equals 15 residues. The V gene lost 1 base and the J gene lost 3 bases, with 10 bases spanning the gap. CDR3: CASSLDGTGYNEQFF. CDR3 sequence (DNA): TGTGCCAGCAGCTTAGACGGGACTGGCTACAATGAGCAGTTCTTC.

A note on this clone: No DNA is shown, since the ends of the CDR3 on it are uncertain; the CDR3 is the one TCRdb lists. V and J are TRBV15 and TRBJ2-7; the DNA was not used to check the table's D call, TRBD1. Per the germline V gene, CDR1 is LNHNV and CDR2 is YYDKDF (reference sequence). The CDR3 is made up of 16 amino acids, end residues included. CDR3 protein: CATSRDSGQGSHEQYF.

Note on this clone: The same CDR3 also results from other DNA sequences found in this sample. The CDR3 DNA follows: TGTGCCAGTAGTATTAGCGGGAGATCGACAGATACGCAGTATTTT. It codes for CASSISGRSTDTQYF. The V gene is TRBV19, the J gene TRBJ2-3, with 9 positions matching TRBD2. Germline V gene data show CDR1 as LNHDA and CDR2 as SQIVND (reference sequence). V lost 3 bases to trimming and J lost 3 bases; unmatched junction nucleotides: 4. This CDR3 contains 15 residues.

This clone was recorded only once. The CDR3, as DNA: TGTGCCAGCAGCCCATCGGGACTAGCATCGGGCGAGCAGTACTTC. Residues: CASSPSGLASGEQYF. This sequence joins TRBV7-2 and TRBJ2-7; TRBD2 aligns across 9 bases. This CDR3 region has 15 residues. The germline V gene encodes CDR1 SGHTA and CDR2 FQGNSA. V was pared by 5 bases and J by 6 bases, with 11 bases of the junction left unmatched.

The rearrangement links TRBV7-8 to TRBJ1-6; D not resolved. This CDR3 has 15 residues. Trimming removed 0 bases at V and 7 bases at J, with 10 bases between. Looked up from germline, CDR1 is SGHVS and CDR2 is FQNEAQ. CDR3 region: CASSLAVRQNSPLHF. The CDR3 region has the DNA TGTGCCAGCAGCTTAGCGGTCAGACAAAATTCACCCCTCCACTTT.

This chain connects TRBV7-6 to TRBJ2-3; 8 bases are shared with TRBD1. The CDR3 is 15 residues long. The germline gives CDR1 SGHVS, CDR2 FNYEAQ. The V gene end was trimmed by 3 bases and the J gene end by 5 bases; junction bases not matched to a gene: 7. For the CDR3, the DNA is TGTGCCAGCAGCTTGGACAGGGTGGCTGGAGATACGCAGTATTTT. Protein product: CASSLDRVAGDTQYF.

This clone was recorded only once. The CDR3 coding sequence is TGTGCCAGCAGTAGGACTAGCGCATACGAGCAGTACTTC. Its translation: CASSRTSAYEQYF. This rearrangement joins TRBV27 to TRBJ2-7; 9 nucleotides align to TRBD2. CDR1 MNHEY and CDR2 SMNVEV come from the germline V gene (reference sequence). CDR3 length: 13 amino acids. Losses at the gene ends were 5 bases for V and 4 bases for J; bases not matched to a gene: 3.

This clone was recorded once. The chain recombines TRBV5-1 with TRBJ2-2; D possibly corresponds to TRBD2 (6 bases). This CDR3 has 15 residues. Trimming pared 3 bases from V and 1 base from J, leaving 10 bases between. Germline CDR1 is SGHRS and CDR2 is YFSETQ. In DNA form, the CDR3 reads TGCGCCAGCAGCTCAGGGACTCTGAACACCGGGGAGCTGTTTTTT. Translation gives CASSSGTLNTGELFF.

V is TRBV5-1 and J is TRBJ2-1; 12 nucleotides match TRBD1. Trimming took 4 bases from V and 6 from J; bases not matched to a gene: 5. CDR3 length: 15 amino acids. The germline CDR1 and CDR2 sequences are SGHRS and YFSETQ. CDR3 nucleotides: TGCGCCAGCAGCCGGGACAGGGGGCGCTTCAATGAGCAGTTCTTC. Translation: CASSRDRGRFNEQFF. The full variable domain, its missing parts supplied by reference TRBV5-1 and TRBJ2-1, is KAGVTQTPRYLIKTRGQQVTLSCSPISGHRSVSWYQQTPGQGLQFLFEYFSETQRNKGNFPGRFSGRQFSNSRSEMNVSTLELGDSALYLCASSRDRGRFNEQFFGPGTRLTVL.

The CDR3 sequence: CASSYRRTGNTEAFF. As DNA, the CDR3 is TGTGCCAGCAGCTACCGACGGACAGGGAACACTGAAGCTTTCTTT. The J gene is TRBJ1-1, the V gene TRBV5-5; 7 nucleotides line up with TRBD1. This CDR3 has 15 amino acids. Germline assignment: CDR1 SGHKS and CDR2 YYEKEE (reference sequence). J was trimmed by 1 base and V by 3 bases; bases with no gene match: 6.

This chain connects TRBV2 to TRBJ2-7; TRBD2 aligns across 11 bases. CDR3 length: 14 amino acids. With V trimmed by 9 bases and J by 6 bases, 10 bases remained unmatched. Germline V gives CDR1 SNHLY, CDR2 FYNNEI. CDR3 protein: CARGAGLAASEQYF. The CDR3 DNA reads as TGTGCCAGGGGGGCGGGACTAGCGGCGTCCGAGCAGTACTTC.

The chain joins TRBV11-2 to TRBJ2-7; perhaps TRBD2 as D (5 bases). CDR1 is SGHAT, CDR2 FQNNGV, per germline. V was pared by 3 bases and J by 5 bases, with 8 bases between. The CDR3 sequence is 12 residues long. CDR3 sequence: CASSFYGNEQYF. CDR3 DNA sequence: TGTGCCAGCAGCTTCTACGGGAACGAGCAGTACTTC.

V gene TRBV6-5 combines with J gene TRBJ1-2; D remains unclear. This CDR3 spans 15 amino acids. Trimming removed 0 bases at V and 2 bases at J, with 10 bases between. CDR1 is MNHEY, CDR2 SVGAGI, per germline. As DNA, the CDR3 is TGTGCCAGCAGTTACTCGTTCCCGGGAAACTATGGCTACACCTTC. As protein: CASSYSFPGNYGYTF.